This T cell receptor beta chain emerged from a study of radiotherapy plus CTLA-4 blockade in lung cancer. Only in-frame clones appear in the TCRdb table, and some are missing; sequencing was by immunoSEQ multiplex PCR. This repertoire shows some 49,000 clones, roughly 84% found once; its top ten account for roughly a quarter. Between the trimmed V and J ends, which lost 4 bases and 5 bases, there was a span of 18 bases. CDR3 size: 16 residues. The germline gives CDR1 SGDLS, CDR2 YYNGEE. Here the sequenced sample was peripheral blood, taken from a patient treated with radiotherapy plus ipilimumab. V usage is TRBV9 and J usage is TRBJ2-2; D may be TRBD2 (6 bases). The TCR sequence derives from a human donor with non-small cell lung cancer whose response to radiotherapy plus ipilimumab could not be evaluated. The CDR3 protein is CASSQRAMSGTGELFF. The CDR3 DNA sequence: TGTGCCAGCAGCCAGCGGGCCATGTCGGGGACCGGGGAGCTGTTTTTT.